This T cell receptor beta chain was observed in a study of blood T cells in healthy people across ages. The CDR3 totals 14 residues. Germline V gene sequence: CDR1 SNHLY, CDR2 FYNNEI. The trim removed 6 bases at V and 3 bases at J, leaving 6 bases unmatched. A second 7 to 11 cycle PCR used barcoded and J-beta primers. TCRdb re-derived calls from the 5' RACE reads in MiXCR, one entry per CDR3 protein. The sample holds 590,000 or so distinct CDR3 sequences; approximately 30% are singletons and the top ten take 15% to 18%. Broader study findings: Among T cells, TCR beta diversity per million cells dropped roughly linearly as age rose.

This clonotype was observed a handful of times. Its antigen remains unidentified. This may arise from a read error, as a much more abundant clone is one base away. The TCR was taken from a woman of 80 years or more in good health. The specimen sequenced was blood. This chain links TRBV2 with TRBJ2-3; 7 bases line up with TRBD2. CDR3 residues: CASRGGLVTDTQYF. The CDR3, as DNA: TGTGCCAGCAGAGGCGGACTAGTTACAGATACGCAGTATTTT. The full variable domain, rest sourced from reference TRBV2 and TRBJ2-3, is EPEVTQTPSHQVTQMGQEVILRCVPISNHLYFYWYRQILGQKVEFLVSFYNNEISEKSEIFDDQFSVERPDGSNFTLKIRSTKLEDSAMYFCASRGGLVTDTQYFGPGTRLTVL.